This TCR beta chain stems from a study of blood T cell repertoires in COVID-19. In the study overall: From T cells, B-cell-depleted T cells, or PBMCs came the material, which was cDNA or gDNA.

Using immunoSEQ multiplex PCR, the repertoire was profiled, and TCRdb retains in-frame clones only, with some absent. The sample carries about 59,000 clones, less than 85% recorded once. The germline V gene has CDR1 SGHVS and CDR2 FQNEAQ. V dropped 4 bases and J dropped 15 bases, with 13 bases sitting between them. The CDR3 has 11 amino acids. This receptor was identified in a human donor in a cohort sampled during active COVID-19. The chain carries TRBV7-8 and TRBJ1-5, with a tentative D call TRBD1 (5 bases). The sequenced material came from peripheral blood. Here the CDR3 reads CASSSGLKWHF. The CDR3, as DNA: TGTGCCAGCAGCTCGGGACTCAAGTGGCATTTT.